This T cell receptor (beta chain) was recorded in a study of cytomegalovirus exposure and HLA in healthy donors. CDR1 is MNHEY and CDR2 is SMNVEV in the germline V gene (reference sequence). With V trimmed by 6 bases and J by 6 bases, 7 bases remained unmatched. The CDR3 length is 13 residues. Both 60 Vbeta primers and 13 Jbeta primers went into the PCR. The method was immunoSEQ multiplex PCR; TCRdb's version includes in-frame clones alone and lacks a portion of them. The sample carries under 300,000 clones, roughly four fifths recorded once. Input material: PBMCs. This TCR derives from a woman aged 40 to 50 in good health and CMV-seropositive. The chain recombines TRBV27 with TRBJ2-5, with 7 bases fitting TRBD2. The CDR3 nucleotides are TGTGCCAGCAGAGGATGGGAGGGGAAGACCCAGTACTTC. It specifies CASRGWEGKTQYF.